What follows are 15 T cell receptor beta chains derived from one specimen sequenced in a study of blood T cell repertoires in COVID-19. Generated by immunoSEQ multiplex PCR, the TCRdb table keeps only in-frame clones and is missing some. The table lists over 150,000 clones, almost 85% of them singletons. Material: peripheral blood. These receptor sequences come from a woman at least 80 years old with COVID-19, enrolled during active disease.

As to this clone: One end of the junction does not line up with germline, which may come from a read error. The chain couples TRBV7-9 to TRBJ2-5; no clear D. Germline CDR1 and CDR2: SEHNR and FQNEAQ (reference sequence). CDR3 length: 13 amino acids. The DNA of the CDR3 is TGTGCCAGCAGCAAGATACCCGCGGAGCCTCCCGACTTC. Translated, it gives CASSKIPAEPPDF.

The CDR3 sequence is CASSYDRPSSYEQYF. The CDR3 DNA follows: TGTGCCAGCAGCTACGACAGGCCAAGCTCCTACGAGCAGTACTTC. V and J are TRBV11-1 and TRBJ2-7; tentatively, D is TRBD1 (6 bases). The CDR3 has 15 residues. In germline, CDR1 is SGHAT, CDR2 FQDESV (reference sequence). V was shortened by 4 bases and J by 0 bases, with 13 bases between the two germline ends.

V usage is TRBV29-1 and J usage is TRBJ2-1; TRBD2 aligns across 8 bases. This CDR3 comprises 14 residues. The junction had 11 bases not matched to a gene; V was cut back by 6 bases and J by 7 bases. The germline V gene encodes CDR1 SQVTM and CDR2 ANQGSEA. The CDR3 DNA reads TGCAGCGTACGGGCTCGGGGGGGCAGAAATGAGCAGTTCTTC. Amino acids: CSVRARGGRNEQFF.

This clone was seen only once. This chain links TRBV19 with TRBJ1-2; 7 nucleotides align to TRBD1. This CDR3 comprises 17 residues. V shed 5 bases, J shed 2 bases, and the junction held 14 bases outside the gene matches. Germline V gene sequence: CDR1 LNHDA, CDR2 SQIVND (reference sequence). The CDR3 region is CASSGRGGRFANYGYTF. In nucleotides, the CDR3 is TGTGCCAGTAGTGGGAGAGGGGGCAGGTTCGCCAACTATGGCTACACCTTC.

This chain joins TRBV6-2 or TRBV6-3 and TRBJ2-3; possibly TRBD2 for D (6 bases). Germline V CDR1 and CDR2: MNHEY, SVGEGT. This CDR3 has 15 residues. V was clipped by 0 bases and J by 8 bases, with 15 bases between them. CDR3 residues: CASSYSGGSLGTQYF. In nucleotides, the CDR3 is TGTGCCAGCAGTTACTCCGGGGGATCCCTAGGTACGCAGTATTTT.

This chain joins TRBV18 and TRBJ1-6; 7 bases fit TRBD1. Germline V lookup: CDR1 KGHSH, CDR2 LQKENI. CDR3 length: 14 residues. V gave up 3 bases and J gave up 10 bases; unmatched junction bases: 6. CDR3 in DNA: TGTGCCAGCTCACCCACCACAGGGGACTCACCCCTCCACTTT. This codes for CASSPTTGDSPLHF.

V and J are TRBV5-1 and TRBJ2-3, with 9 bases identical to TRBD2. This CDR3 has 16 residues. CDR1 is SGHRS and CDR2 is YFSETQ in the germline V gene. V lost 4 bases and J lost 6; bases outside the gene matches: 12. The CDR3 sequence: CASSPGLALRGDTQYF. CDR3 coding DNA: TGCGCCAGCAGCCCCGGACTAGCGTTGAGAGGGGATACGCAGTATTTT.

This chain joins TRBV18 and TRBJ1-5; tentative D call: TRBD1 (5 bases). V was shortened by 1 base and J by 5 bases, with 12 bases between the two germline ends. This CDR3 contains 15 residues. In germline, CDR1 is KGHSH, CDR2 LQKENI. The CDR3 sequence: CASSPQGHRDQPQHF. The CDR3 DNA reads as TGTGCCAGCTCACCACAGGGGCATCGGGATCAGCCCCAGCATTTT.

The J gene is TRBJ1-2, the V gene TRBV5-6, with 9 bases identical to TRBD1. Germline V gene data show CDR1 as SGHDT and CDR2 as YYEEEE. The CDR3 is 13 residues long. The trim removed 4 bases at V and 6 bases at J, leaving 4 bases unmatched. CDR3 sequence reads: CASSDRTGDGYTF. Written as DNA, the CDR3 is TGTGCCAGCAGCGACAGGACAGGGGATGGCTACACCTTC.

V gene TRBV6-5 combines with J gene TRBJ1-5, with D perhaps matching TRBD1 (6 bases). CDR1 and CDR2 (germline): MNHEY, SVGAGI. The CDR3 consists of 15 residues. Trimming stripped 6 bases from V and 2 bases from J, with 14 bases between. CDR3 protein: CASRPQGMGNQPQHF. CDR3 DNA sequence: TGTGCCAGCAGACCCCAGGGGATGGGCAATCAGCCCCAGCATTTT.

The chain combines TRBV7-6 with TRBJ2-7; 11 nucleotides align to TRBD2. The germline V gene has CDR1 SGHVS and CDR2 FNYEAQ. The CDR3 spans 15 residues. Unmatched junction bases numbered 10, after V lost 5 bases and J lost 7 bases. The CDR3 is CASSDFSGRVSEQYF. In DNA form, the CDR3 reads TGTGCCAGCAGCGATTTTAGCGGGAGGGTTTCGGAGCAGTACTTC.

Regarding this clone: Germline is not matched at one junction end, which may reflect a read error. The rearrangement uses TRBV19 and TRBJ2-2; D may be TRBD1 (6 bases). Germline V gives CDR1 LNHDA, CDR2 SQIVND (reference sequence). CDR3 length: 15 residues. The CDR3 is CASSLQGRNTGKLFF. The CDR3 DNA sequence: TGTGCCAGTAGTTTACAGGGTAGAAACACCGGGAAGCTGTTTTTT.

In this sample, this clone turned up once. The DNA for the CDR3 is TGTGCCAGCTCAGGGGGGACTAGCGGGATCTACAATGAGCAGTTCTTC. Protein: CASSGGTSGIYNEQFF. The chain joins TRBV18 to TRBJ2-1; 13 bases match TRBD2. The germline CDR1 and CDR2 sequences are KGHSH and LQKENI. The CDR3 is 16 amino acids. Trimming at V came to 5 bases and at J to 3 bases, leaving 4 bases not matched to a gene.

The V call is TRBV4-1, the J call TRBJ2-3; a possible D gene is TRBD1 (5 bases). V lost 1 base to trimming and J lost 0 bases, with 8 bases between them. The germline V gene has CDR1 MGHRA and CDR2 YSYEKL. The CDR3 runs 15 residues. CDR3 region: CASSQVGASTDTQYF. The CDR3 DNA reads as TGCGCCAGCAGCCAAGTAGGGGCTAGCACAGATACGCAGTATTTT.

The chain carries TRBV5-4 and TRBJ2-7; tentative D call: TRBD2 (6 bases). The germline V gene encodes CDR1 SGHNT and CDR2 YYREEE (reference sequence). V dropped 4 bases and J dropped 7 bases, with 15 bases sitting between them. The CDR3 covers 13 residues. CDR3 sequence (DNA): TGTGCCAGCAGCAGGGACTTCCATGGTGAGCAGTACTTC. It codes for CASSRDFHGEQYF.